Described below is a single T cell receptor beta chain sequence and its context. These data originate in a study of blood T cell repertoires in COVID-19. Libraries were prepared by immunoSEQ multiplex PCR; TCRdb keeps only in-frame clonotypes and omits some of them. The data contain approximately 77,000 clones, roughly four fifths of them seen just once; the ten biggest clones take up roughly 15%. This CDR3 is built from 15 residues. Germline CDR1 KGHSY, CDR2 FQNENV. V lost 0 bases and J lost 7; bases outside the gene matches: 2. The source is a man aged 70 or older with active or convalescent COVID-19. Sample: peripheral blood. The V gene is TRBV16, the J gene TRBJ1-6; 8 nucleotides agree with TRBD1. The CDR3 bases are TGTGCCAGCAGCCAATCCAGGGGGCTGAATTCACCCCTCCACTTT. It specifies CASSQSRGLNSPLHF.